Listed below are T cell receptor beta chains from one sample, sequenced in a study of PD-L1 blockade in urothelial cancer. The repertoire was sequenced with immunoSEQ multiplex PCR; TCRdb's copy has only in-frame clones and lacks some. The sample yields fewer than 85,000 clones, almost 90% seen once. The specimen comprised PBMCs, sampled around atezolizumab (anti-PD-L1) treatment. The receptors were gathered from a man between 60 and 75 years old with urothelial cancer. CDR3s include the opening cysteine and the closing phenylalanine or tryptophan. A D gene is named only where the DNA matches it firmly. Part of the rows lack a size; the others show once, few, many or a class for expanded clones.

V gene	J gene	D gene	clone size	CDR3 protein	CDR3 DNA
TRBV5-1	TRBJ2-1	TRBD2	.	CASSADPGLAGGQFF	TGCGCCAGCAGCGCGGATCCGGGACTAGCGGGGGGGCAGTTCTTC
TRBV7-3	TRBJ2-2	TRBD1	.	CASSRGQGGNTGELFF	TGTGCCAGCAGCCGGGGACAGGGAGGGAACACCGGGGAGCTGTTTTTT
TRBV30	TRBJ2-2	.	.	CAWSVQNTGELFF	TGTGCCTGGAGTGTACAGAACACCGGGGAGCTGTTTTTT
TRBV6-1	TRBJ2-6	.	.	CASSKILANVLTF	TGTGCCAGCAGTAAAATATTGGCCAACGTCCTGACTTTC
TRBV6-1	TRBJ1-5	TRBD1	.	CASSPGQYLQPQHF	TGTGCCAGCAGTCCGGGACAGTATCTTCAGCCCCAGCATTTT
TRBV19	TRBJ1-1	.	.	CASSIVYRENTEAFF	TGTGCCAGTAGTATAGTTTACAGGGAGAACACTGAAGCTTTCTTT
TRBV2	TRBJ1-3	TRBD1	few	CASSVDRGHRAGNTIYF	TGTGCCAGCAGTGTGGACAGGGGGCATCGAGCTGGAAACACCATATATTTT
TRBV29-1	TRBJ1-2	.	.	CSVTRDWNGYTF	TGCAGCGTTACCAGGGATTGGAATGGCTACACCTTC
TRBV2	TRBJ2-3	TRBD1	.	CASSVRGQGTDTQYF	TGTGCCAGCAGTGTAAGGGGACAGGGCACAGATACGCAGTATTTT
TRBV9	TRBJ1-1	.	.	CASSVVPEVAEAFF	TGTGCCAGCAGCGTAGTTCCCGAGGTGGCTGAAGCTTTCTTT
TRBV6-5	TRBJ2-5	TRBD1	.	CASMLQGGGETQYF	TGTGCCAGCATGTTACAGGGGGGAGGAGAGACCCAGTACTTC
TRBV27	TRBJ2-7	.	.	CASSQGPPYEQYF	TGTGCCAGCAGCCAGGGGCCTCCCTACGAGCAGTACTTC
TRBV19	TRBJ2-3	.	.	CASSAPGSDTQYF	TGTGCCAGTAGTGCTCCGGGTTCAGATACGCAGTATTTT
TRBV28	TRBJ2-3	TRBD2	few	CASSLSLAGTYTDTQYF	TGTGCCAGCAGTTTGTCACTAGCGGGGACGTACACAGATACGCAGTATTTT
TRBV7-8	TRBJ1-1	.	.	CASSLDRVPEAFF	TGTGCCAGCAGCTTAGATCGGGTTCCCGAAGCTTTCTTT
TRBV6-6	TRBJ2-7	TRBD2	.	CASSLGTSGRYEQYF	TGTGCCAGCAGCCTCGGGACTAGCGGGAGGTACGAGCAGTACTTC
TRBV7-2	TRBJ1-2	TRBD1	.	CASSSDRGRYGYTF	TGTGCCAGCAGCTCGGACAGGGGGAGGTATGGCTACACCTTC
TRBV4-2	TRBJ2-2	.	.	CASSQVHRGVVAGELFF	TGTGCCAGCAGCCAAGTTCATAGGGGCGTCGTTGCCGGGGAGCTGTTTTTT
TRBV28	TRBJ2-3	.	once	CASSRREGGTDTQYF	TGTGCCAGCAGCCGCAGGGAAGGGGGAACAGATACGCAGTATTTT
TRBV7-8	TRBJ2-7	TRBD2	.	CASSFPSGSHYEQYF	TGTGCCAGCAGCTTCCCTAGCGGGTCACACTACGAGCAGTACTTC
TRBV19	TRBJ2-3	.	.	CASTGGTDTQYF	TGTGCCAGCACCGGGGGCACAGATACGCAGTATTTT
TRBV20-1	TRBJ2-7	.	.	CSAFPHYEQYF	TGCAGTGCTTTCCCCCACTACGAGCAGTACTTC
TRBV6-1	TRBJ2-3	TRBD2	.	CASSEGGTISTDTQYF	TGTGCCAGCAGTGAGGGGGGGACTATTAGCACAGATACGCAGTATTTT
TRBV11-3	TRBJ2-5	.	.	CASSLDLARKTQYF	TGTGCCAGCAGCTTAGATCTGGCTAGAAAGACCCAGTACTTC
TRBV5-1	TRBJ1-5	TRBD1	once	CASRKGRTGEQPQHF	TGCGCCAGCAGAAAGGGACGGACAGGGGAACAGCCCCAGCATTTT
TRBV7-2	TRBJ1-2	.	.	CASSLDKGAVTF	TGTGCCAGCAGCTTAGATAAAGGGGCCGTGACCTTC
TRBV30	TRBJ2-7	TRBD1	.	CAFSGGSYEQYF	TGTGCCTTCTCAGGGGGCTCCTACGAGCAGTACTTC
TRBV6-1	TRBJ1-2	TRBD1	.	CASSELVRTGWGYTF	TGTGCCAGCAGTGAATTAGTGAGGACAGGGTGGGGCTACACCTTC
TRBV20-1	TRBJ1-2	.	.	CSATINYGYTF	TGCAGTGCTACCATTAACTATGGCTACACCTTC
TRBV18	TRBJ2-1	.	.	CASSPRTVSYNEQFF	TGTGCCAGCTCACCAAGGACAGTCTCCTACAATGAGCAGTTCTTC
TRBV19	TRBJ2-7	TRBD1	.	CASSMTGLSDEQYF	TGTGCCAGTAGTATGACAGGGCTTTCCGACGAGCAGTACTTC
TRBV4-2	TRBJ2-3	TRBD2	.	CASSQGLAGVTTDTQYF	TGTGCCAGCAGCCAGGGACTAGCGGGAGTTACAACAGATACGCAGTATTTT
TRBV11-2	TRBJ1-2	TRBD1	.	CASSSDRWIYGYTF	TGTGCCAGCAGCTCGGACAGGTGGATTTATGGCTACACCTTC
TRBV7-6	TRBJ1-1	.	.	CASSLVAVNTEAFF	TGTGCCAGCAGCTTAGTGGCTGTGAACACTGAAGCTTTCTTT
TRBV23-1	TRBJ2-1	.	once	CASSLGGTNDNEQFF	TGCGCCAGCAGTCTTGGGGGGACGAACGACAATGAGCAGTTCTTC
TRBV27	TRBJ1-6	.	.	CASNPRSSSNSPLHF	TGTGCCAGCAATCCGCGGTCGTCTTCAAATTCACCCCTCCACTTT
TRBV7-9	TRBJ2-5	TRBD2	.	CASSLWTSRQETQYF	TGTGCCAGCAGCCTATGGACTAGCCGCCAAGAGACCCAGTACTTC
TRBV18	TRBJ2-3	.	.	CASTYRSNTDTQYF	TGTGCCAGCACATACAGGAGCAACACAGATACGCAGTATTTT
TRBV5-1	TRBJ2-3	TRBD1	.	CASSPTPGQGVFGDTQYF	TGCGCCAGCAGCCCAACTCCGGGACAGGGGGTATTTGGGGATACGCAGTATTTT
TRBV30	TRBJ2-7	.	.	CAWSASSYEQYF	TGTGCCTGGAGTGCCAGCTCCTACGAGCAGTACTTC
TRBV9	TRBJ2-3	.	.	CASGRWGQNTDTQYF	TGTGCCAGCGGCCGATGGGGACAAAACACAGATACGCAGTATTTT
TRBV27	TRBJ1-2	.	.	CASSLSGTNYGYTF	TGTGCCAGCAGTTTAAGCGGGACTAACTATGGCTACACCTTC
TRBV5-1	TRBJ2-7	TRBD2	few	CASSLNGGGTYEQYF	TGCGCCAGCAGCTTGAATGGCGGGGGGACCTACGAGCAGTACTTC
TRBV4-2	TRBJ2-4	TRBD1	.	CASSQDRGGSGAKNIQYF	TGTGCCAGCAGCCAAGATCGAGGGGGCTCCGGGGCCAAAAACATTCAGTACTTC
TRBV9	TRBJ1-1	.	.	CASSVDPGTEAFF	TGTGCCAGCAGCGTAGATCCGGGCACTGAAGCTTTCTTT
TRBV2	TRBJ2-2	TRBD1	.	CASSHGQVTGELFF	TGTGCCAGCAGCCATGGACAGGTTACCGGGGAGCTGTTTTTT
TRBV11-2	TRBJ2-1	TRBD2	.	CASSPLAGVYNEQFF	TGTGCCAGCAGCCCTCTAGCGGGGGTTTACAATGAGCAGTTCTTC
TRBV6-1	TRBJ2-7	TRBD2	once	CASSLVAGMSEQYF	TGTGCCAGCAGTTTGGTAGCGGGAATGTCCGAGCAGTACTTC